This TCR beta chain was sequenced in a study of graft-versus-host responses after intestinal transplantation (dated by TCRdb to the early 2020s). Concerning the study at large: Multivisceral, liver-intestinal, or isolated intestinal transplants were received by the recipients. All recipients received anti-thymocyte globulin induction followed by maintenance tacrolimus and steroids for approximately 3 years. Bulk TCR-beta CDR3 sequencing was used to track graft-versus-host and host-versus-graft alloreactive T cell clones in the graft, circulation and bone marrow after intestinal transplantation. Alloreactive clones were identified by sequencing pre-transplant mixed lymphocyte reaction products and comparing them with unstimulated pre-transplant donor and recipient T cells. A cohort of around 25 intestinal transplant recipients, including one retransplant, was enrolled, and a few patients lacking pretransplant specimens were excluded. Donor T cell macrochimerism was defined as a peak of at least 4% donor T cells among recipient peripheral blood mononuclear cells. Samples from three later patients were sequenced in-house on an Illumina MiSeq with MiXCR processing rather than by the commercial service.

A remark on this clone: Its antigen is currently not known. Base qualities are not recorded, but no much larger clone differs from it by a single base.

The time point label, as the study defines it: cells obtained before transplantation from donor or recipient. CD3+CD4+ and CD3+CD8+ populations were FACS-sorted from unstimulated pre-transplant donor and recipient cells taken from spleen or lymph nodes. CDR1 is given as MNHEY and CDR2 as SVGAGI, both from the germline V gene. The CDR3, from cysteine to phenylalanine, totals 16 residues. Kept here is only the CDR3 DNA, which spans 48 bases and is read in frame from base 1. V gives up 4 bases and J gives up 0 bases, and the segment between their germline ends measures 12 bases. To prepare the library, the immunoSEQ multiplex PCR assay was applied. In most patients, genomic DNA was isolated using the Qiagen DNeasy Blood and Tissue Kit and sent frozen to Adaptive Biotechnologies for TCR sequencing. For most patients, genomic DNA was subjected to high-throughput TCR-beta CDR3 sequencing by Adaptive Biotechnologies. The published analysis was carried out like this. TCR sequencing data for over 15 patients were retrieved from Adaptive's ImmunoSEQ software; a few other patients were processed with MiXCR and VDJtools. CD4 versus CD8 sorting errors were corrected by removing sequences found in both subsets at a frequency ratio below 5:1. CDR3 nucleotide sequences shared by donor and recipient were removed because the origin of these sequences could not be assigned. At least 2-fold expansion over unstimulated cells and a minimum CFSE-low frequency of 0.002% (template counts) or 0.001% (read counts) were required for clones to be classified as alloreactive. Mappable clones were those detected in sequenced pre-transplant spleen, lymph node, or MLR CFSE-low populations of the donor or recipient. Cumulative frequency of alloreactive clones was calculated as a percentage of all sequences weighted by copy number. TCRdb limited this immuneACCESS table to in-frame rearrangements with V and J called. A share of clones is missing; checked studies link under half to unresolved V genes, and the rest is unexplained. V and J calls and clone size are copied from that table; D and trimming were computed from the DNA. For this sample the table gives about 120,000 clones, of which roughly 91% were detected only once. The leading ten clones occupy roughly 0.12% of the sample.

Results and caveats for the whole study, not just this receptor: GvH clones were detected in recipient bone marrow, and some of these GvH clones were observed earlier in ileal mucosa or blood, consistent with an intestinal mucosal origin. Early after transplant, declines in HvG clones were associated with peak levels of circulating GvH clones. The conclusions were limited by the relatively low number and heterogeneity of the intestinal transplant patients. In the allografts of patients with donor T cell macrochimerism, GvH to HvG T cell clonal ratios were high.

The receptor chain draws on TRBV6-5 and TRBJ1-4, with the D gene uncertain. The TCR sequence derives from a human donor who received an intestinal transplant. Sequenced material: unstimulated CD4+ T cells sorted from spleen or lymph node cells, taken before intestinal transplant. The DNA is as follows: TGTGCCAGCAGTTCTGAGTTAATCCCAACTAATGAAAAACTGTTTTTT. Translated, this is CASSSELIPTNEKLFF.